This TCR beta chain was found in a study of blood T cell repertoires in COVID-19. Study overall: Samples representing acute and convalescent COVID-19 were sourced from the United States, Italy and Spain. T cells, B-cell-depleted T cells, or PBMCs supplied cDNA or gDNA.

During active infection, Seattle patients enrolled and were then monitored through disease. CDR3 length: 17 residues. Germline CDR1 is SEHNR and CDR2 is FQNEAQ (reference sequence). Trimming removed 1 base from V and 7 bases from J, with 22 bases in between. Original handling: Reference gene primer amplification in the assay estimated nucleated cell counts. Assay used: immunoSEQ multiplex PCR; TCRdb lists only in-frame clones, some missing. V, J and clone size reflect that table, while D and trimming were determined from the DNA. The table includes approximately 300,000 clones, 90% detected once. The J gene is TRBJ1-2, the V gene TRBV7-9, with TRBD1 as a possible D gene (6 bases). This receptor was identified in a woman aged 50 to 65 with COVID-19, enrolled during active disease. Input material: peripheral blood. The CDR3 reads CASSLVGAFGEKGGYTF. CDR3 DNA sequence: TGTGCCAGCAGCTTAGTGGGGGCGTTCGGGGAAAAGGGTGGCTACACCTTC.